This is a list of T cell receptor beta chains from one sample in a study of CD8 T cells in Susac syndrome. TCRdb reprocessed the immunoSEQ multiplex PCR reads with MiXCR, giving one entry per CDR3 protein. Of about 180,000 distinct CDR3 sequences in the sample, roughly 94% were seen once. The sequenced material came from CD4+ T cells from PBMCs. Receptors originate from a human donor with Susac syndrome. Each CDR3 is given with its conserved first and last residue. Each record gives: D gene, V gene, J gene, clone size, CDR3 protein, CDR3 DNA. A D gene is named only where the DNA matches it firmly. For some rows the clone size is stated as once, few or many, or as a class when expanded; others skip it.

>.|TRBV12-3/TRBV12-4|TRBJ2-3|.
CASSFVDTQYF
TGTGCCAGCAGTTTTGTGGATACGCAGTATTTT
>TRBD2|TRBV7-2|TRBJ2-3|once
CASSKLAGGPRDTQYF
TGTGCCAGCAGCAAATTAGCGGGGGGGCCGAGAGATACGCAGTATTTT
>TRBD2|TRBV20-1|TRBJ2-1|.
CSAEPSGGWVDSYNEQFF
TGCAGTGCGGAACCTAGCGGGGGGTGGGTTGACTCCTACAATGAGCAGTTCTTC
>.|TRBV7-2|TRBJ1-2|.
CASSLGVGDGYTF
TGTGCCAGCAGCTTAGGGGTCGGGGACGGCTACACCTTC
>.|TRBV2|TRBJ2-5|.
CASSEGRETQYF
TGTGCCAGCAGTGAGGGGCGTGAGACCCAGTACTTC
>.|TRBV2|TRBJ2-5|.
CASSDLTRLETQYF
TGTGCCAGCAGTGATCTGACTAGGCTGGAGACCCAGTACTTC
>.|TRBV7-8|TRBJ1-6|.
CASSVYRDISHNSPLHF
TGTGCCAGCAGCGTATACCGGGACATATCACATAATTCACCCCTCCACTTT
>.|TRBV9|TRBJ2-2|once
CASSVGSGTGELFF
TGTGCCAGCAGCGTAGGGTCGGGCACCGGGGAGCTGTTTTTT
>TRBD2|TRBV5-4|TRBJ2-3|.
CASSTGLAGEADTQYF
TGTGCCAGCAGCACGGGACTAGCGGGAGAGGCAGATACGCAGTATTTT
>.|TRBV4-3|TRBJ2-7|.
CASSQQVGGEQYF
TGCGCCAGCAGCCAACAGGTGGGGGGAGAGCAGTACTTC
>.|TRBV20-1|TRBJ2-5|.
CSARSRGETQYF
TGCAGTGCTAGGTCCAGGGGTGAGACCCAGTACTTC